Below, 26 T cell receptor beta chains from the same sample are listed, as sequenced in a study of T cell changes during pregnancy in multiple sclerosis. Only in-frame clones appear in the TCRdb table, and some are missing; sequencing was by immunoSEQ multiplex PCR. There are 65,000 to 85,000 clones in the sample; 92% occur only once, and just under 0.3% lies in the top ten. The specimen was CD4+ T cells from peripheral blood mononuclear cells, collected after pregnancy. The receptors here all came from a female donor with multiple sclerosis, enrolled in a pregnancy study.

The rearrangement joins TRBV6-1 to TRBJ1-2, with TRBD1 matching over 7 bases. From germline, CDR1 is MNHNS and CDR2 SASEGT. The CDR3 contains 14 residues. V lost 8 bases to trimming and J lost 1 base; unmatched junction nucleotides: 7. The chain's CDR3 is CASRAGQHNYGYTF. In DNA, the CDR3 is TGTGCCAGCCGGGCGGGACAGCATAACTATGGCTACACCTTC.

There are a few counts of this clone. V is TRBV4-1 and J is TRBJ2-2; a possible D gene is TRBD2 (6 bases). Germline lookup yields CDR1 MGHRA and CDR2 YSYEKL. This CDR3 is 16 amino acids long. The V end lost 0 bases, the J end lost 4 bases, and 12 bases lay between the germline ends. CDR3 amino acids: CASSQDGRETTGELFF. The CDR3 DNA follows: TGCGCCAGCAGCCAAGATGGTCGGGAGACCACCGGGGAGCTGTTTTTT.

The V call is TRBV18, the J call TRBJ2-7; the D gene is possibly TRBD2 (6 bases). Trimming pared 6 bases from V and 6 bases from J, leaving 18 bases between. CDR1 KGHSH and CDR2 LQKENI come from the germline V gene. The CDR3 runs 14 residues. The CDR3 DNA reads as TGTGCCAGCTCTCTAGGGGCAGTCGGGAGCGAGCAGTACTTC. It codes for CASSLGAVGSEQYF. The full variable domain, in which reference TRBV18 and TRBJ2-7 provide the parts outside the CDR3, is NAGVMQNPRHLVRRRGQEARLRCSPMKGHSHVYWYRQLPEEGLKFMVYLQKENIIDESGMPKERFSAEFPKEGPSILRIQQVVRGDSAAYFCASSLGAVGSEQYFGPGTRLTVT.

V gene TRBV5-1 combines with J gene TRBJ2-2; TRBD1 matches 9 bases. The CDR3 is made up of 16 amino acids. The J segment lost 4 bases and the V segment lost 2 bases, leaving 6 bases of the junction unmatched. Germline assignment: CDR1 SGHRS and CDR2 YFSETQ. The CDR3 sequence is CASSFVGTGTTGELFF. In nucleotides, the CDR3 is TGCGCCAGCAGCTTTGTCGGGACAGGGACCACCGGGGAGCTGTTTTTT. Looking up the rest from reference TRBV5-1 and TRBJ2-2 gives the full variable domain: KAGVTQTPRYLIKTRGQQVTLSCSPISGHRSVSWYQQTPGQGLQFLFEYFSETQRNKGNFPGRFSGRQFSNSRSEMNVSTLELGDSALYLCASSFVGTGTTGELFFGEGSRLTVL.

This chain links TRBV9 with TRBJ2-5; maybe TRBD2 (5 bases). Trimming shortened V by 3 bases and J by 1 base, and 13 bases separated the two germline ends. CDR1 and CDR2 from the germline V gene are SGDLS and YYNGEE. This CDR3 is 15 amino acids long. The CDR3 loop reads CASSAGQRIQETQYF. The CDR3 DNA follows: TGTGCCAGCAGCGCCGGGCAGCGGATCCAAGAGACCCAGTACTTC.

The gene calls are TRBV7-8 and TRBJ2-2; 8 bases line up with TRBD1. From germline, CDR1 is SGHVS and CDR2 FQNEAQ. V was clipped by 7 bases and J by 5 bases; unmatched bases: 12. The CDR3 has 16 amino acids. CDR3 nucleotide sequence: TGTGCCAGCACCCAGAGCGCAGGGGGCAGAACCGGGGAGCTGTTTTTT. It specifies CASTQSAGGRTGELFF.

The rearrangement uses TRBV6-4 and TRBJ1-2, with TRBD1 matching over 8 bases. Losses at the gene ends were 4 bases for V and 8 bases for J; bases not matched to a gene: 9. Germline-derived CDR1 and CDR2 are MRHNA and SNTAGT. The CDR3 is 14 residues long. CDR3: CASSGETGAGGYTF. CDR3 bases: TGTGCCAGCAGTGGAGAGACAGGGGCAGGGGGCTACACCTTC.

The chain carries TRBV30 and TRBJ1-6, with TRBD1 matching 7 bases. J gave up 7 bases and V 3 bases, and 9 bases lay outside the gene matches. Germline V gene sequence: CDR1 GTSNPN, CDR2 SVGIG (reference sequence). The length of the CDR3 is 15 residues. The CDR3 bases are TGTGCCTGGAGCGAGACGACAGGGACAAATTCACCCCTCCACTTT. Protein: CAWSETTGTNSPLHF.

In its sample, this clone was seen a few times. V usage is TRBV28 and J usage is TRBJ2-1; 10 nucleotides agree with TRBD1. The CDR3 extends over 16 amino acids. V shed 3 bases, J shed 3 bases, and the junction held 5 bases outside the gene matches. Germline lookup yields CDR1 MDHEN and CDR2 SYDVKM. In DNA form, the CDR3 reads TGTGCCAGCAGTTTTTTGGGACAGGGGTTCTACAATGAGCAGTTCTTC. It translates to CASSFLGQGFYNEQFF.

This chain links TRBV7-9 with TRBJ2-5, with TRBD2 matching 12 bases. V lost 4 bases to trimming and J lost 5 bases; unmatched junction nucleotides: 2. Germline V gene data show CDR1 as SEHNR and CDR2 as FQNEAQ (reference sequence). This CDR3 is 14 amino acids long. Here the CDR3 reads CASSWGTSGETQYF. CDR3 nucleotide sequence: TGTGCCAGCAGCTGGGGGACTAGCGGGGAGACCCAGTACTTC.

This clone appeared once. J is TRBJ2-2 and V is TRBV5-6; possibly TRBD2 for D (6 bases). The germline V and J ends were trimmed by 4 bases and 4 bases, with 11 bases remaining between them. Germline V gives CDR1 SGHDT, CDR2 YYEEEE. The CDR3 spans 14 residues. CDR3 DNA sequence: TGTGCCAGCAGCATTAGTAGCGGCACCGGGGAGCTGTTTTTT. This encodes CASSISSGTGELFF.

This rearrangement joins TRBV18 to TRBJ2-1; TRBD1 agrees at 9 bases. The CDR3 sequence is 14 residues long. The V segment lost 6 bases and the J segment 10 bases; nucleotides outside the gene matches: 10. Germline loops: CDR1 KGHSH, CDR2 LQKENI. Here the CDR3 reads CASSREGTGSEQFF. CDR3 DNA: TGTGCCAGCTCGCGAGAAGGGACAGGGTCCGAGCAGTTCTTC.

The chain is built from TRBV5-1 and TRBJ1-4; D uncertain. The V gene's germline CDR1 is SGHRS and CDR2 YFSETQ. This CDR3 has 15 residues. With 1 base removed from V and 8 bases from J, the gap between germline ends came to 15 bases. The CDR3 is CASSLRAEGGEKLFF. The CDR3 DNA follows: TGCGCCAGCAGCTTGAGGGCCGAAGGAGGGGAAAAACTGTTTTTT.

The V gene is TRBV7-3, the J gene TRBJ2-3; 8 positions match TRBD1. Germline-derived CDR1 and CDR2 are SGHTA and FQGTGA. With 5 bases clipped from V and 1 base from J, the junction kept 14 bases outside the gene matches. CDR3 length: 18 residues. CDR3 nucleotides: TGTGCCAGCAGCCCCTTACAACCGACAGGGGCTCGCACAGATACGCAGTATTTT. Translating it yields CASSPLQPTGARTDTQYF.

The chain recombines TRBV19 with TRBJ2-1; TRBD2 agrees at 8 bases. The germline gives CDR1 LNHDA, CDR2 SQIVND (reference sequence). V trimming: 5 bases; J trimming: 0 bases; junction bases outside the gene matches: 9. This CDR3 has 17 residues. DNA of the CDR3: TGTGCCAGTAGTCTAACTAGCGGAGCCGGCTCCTACAATGAGCAGTTCTTC. This encodes CASSLTSGAGSYNEQFF.

This clone was detected only once. This chain joins TRBV7-8 and TRBJ1-5; a possible D gene is TRBD1 (6 bases). CDR1 is SGHVS and CDR2 is FQNEAQ in the germline V gene. The V end was cut by 5 bases, the J end by 0 bases, with 17 bases between. The CDR3 is 17 amino acids. The CDR3 DNA reads as TGTGCCAGCAGCCCTATACCGACAGGACCTAGCAATCAGCCCCAGCATTTT. Its translation: CASSPIPTGPSNQPQHF.

The chain links TRBV28 to TRBJ2-5; 10 positions match TRBD1. CDR1 is MDHEN and CDR2 is SYDVKM in the germline V gene. V gave up 6 bases and J gave up 7 bases; unmatched junction bases: 5. CDR3 length: 13 amino acids. CDR3 nucleotide sequence: TGTGCCAGCAGGAGGACAGGGGGGGGGACCCAGTACTTC. Its translation is CASRRTGGGTQYF.

The chain carries TRBV19 and TRBJ1-5, with 10 bases aligning to TRBD1. This CDR3 spans 17 amino acids. Per the germline V gene, CDR1 is LNHDA and CDR2 is SQIVND (reference sequence). V shed 7 bases and J 3 bases; nucleotides not matched to a gene: 12. Here the CDR3 reads CASTRPGQGSNNQPQHF. As DNA, the CDR3 is TGTGCCAGTACCAGACCGGGACAGGGGAGCAACAATCAGCCCCAGCATTTT.

The chain has TRBV4-1 and TRBJ2-4, with 15 nucleotides matching TRBD2. V gave up 1 base and J gave up 0 bases; unmatched junction bases: 4. The germline CDR1 and CDR2 sequences are MGHRA and YSYEKL. The CDR3 spans 19 residues. The CDR3 sequence: CASSQAWTSGGEAKNIQYF. The CDR3 DNA follows: TGCGCCAGCAGCCAAGCCTGGACTAGCGGGGGGGAAGCCAAAAACATTCAGTACTTC.

Here the CDR3 reads CASSSGAYNEQFF. Here the CDR3 DNA reads TGTGCCAGCAGTAGCGGAGCCTACAATGAGCAGTTCTTC. The V and J genes are TRBV28 and TRBJ2-1, with a possible D match to TRBD2 (5 bases). Germline values: CDR1 MDHEN, CDR2 SYDVKM. The CDR3 spans 13 residues. Trimming shortened V by 5 bases and J by 2 bases, and 7 bases separated the two germline ends.

The chain is built from TRBV6-1 and TRBJ2-1; perhaps TRBD1 as D (5 bases). The CDR3 runs 17 residues. CDR1 and CDR2 (germline): MNHNS, SASEGT. V lost 2 bases and J 0 bases, leaving 14 bases between the germline ends. The CDR3 nucleotides are TGTGCCAGCAGTGAACTAAGGGGCCTGAGCTCCTACAATGAGCAGTTCTTC. It codes for CASSELRGLSSYNEQFF.

The chain combines TRBV2 with TRBJ2-5; D uncertain. The CDR3 spans 11 residues. Per the germline V gene, CDR1 is SNHLY and CDR2 is FYNNEI. Trimming stripped 6 bases from V and 1 base from J, with 3 bases between. The CDR3: CASSFQETQYF. The CDR3 DNA reads as TGTGCCAGCAGCTTCCAAGAGACCCAGTACTTC.

The chain's CDR3 is CASSWPLLDRDGYTF. The CDR3 DNA follows: TGTGCCAGCAGCTGGCCCCTACTGGACAGGGACGGCTACACCTTC. The chain employs TRBV5-4 and TRBJ1-2; 8 nucleotides align to TRBD1. Germline CDR1 reads SGHNT; CDR2 reads YYREEE (reference sequence). V trimming: 3 bases; J trimming: 8 bases; junction bases outside the gene matches: 12. CDR3 length: 15 amino acids.

This chain joins TRBV19 and TRBJ2-7; D ambiguous. This CDR3 is 15 amino acids long. V was cut by 1 base and J by 4 bases, with 14 bases left in between. Germline assignment: CDR1 LNHDA and CDR2 SQIVND (reference sequence). Here the CDR3 DNA reads TGTGCCAGTAGTATAGGCCTCAGTGACATTTACGAGCAGTACTTC. As protein: CASSIGLSDIYEQYF.

The chain links TRBV5-5 to TRBJ1-1; D remains unclear. Germline CDR1 and CDR2: SGHKS and YYEKEE (reference sequence). The germline V and J ends were trimmed by 2 bases and 4 bases, with 15 bases remaining between them. The CDR3 loop spans 15 amino acids. The CDR3 coding sequence is TGTGCCAGCAGCTTCCACGGACTGGGGAGCACTGAAGCTTTCTTT. Translating gives CASSFHGLGSTEAFF.

The genes are TRBV29-1 and TRBJ2-3; 10 bases fit TRBD1. V shed 6 bases, J shed 3 bases, and the junction held 9 bases outside the gene matches. The CDR3 loop spans 15 amino acids. Germline loops: CDR1 SQVTM, CDR2 ANQGSEA. Here the CDR3 reads CSVGLTGGVTDTQYF. Written as DNA, the CDR3 is TGCAGCGTGGGGCTGACAGGGGGCGTTACAGATACGCAGTATTTT.